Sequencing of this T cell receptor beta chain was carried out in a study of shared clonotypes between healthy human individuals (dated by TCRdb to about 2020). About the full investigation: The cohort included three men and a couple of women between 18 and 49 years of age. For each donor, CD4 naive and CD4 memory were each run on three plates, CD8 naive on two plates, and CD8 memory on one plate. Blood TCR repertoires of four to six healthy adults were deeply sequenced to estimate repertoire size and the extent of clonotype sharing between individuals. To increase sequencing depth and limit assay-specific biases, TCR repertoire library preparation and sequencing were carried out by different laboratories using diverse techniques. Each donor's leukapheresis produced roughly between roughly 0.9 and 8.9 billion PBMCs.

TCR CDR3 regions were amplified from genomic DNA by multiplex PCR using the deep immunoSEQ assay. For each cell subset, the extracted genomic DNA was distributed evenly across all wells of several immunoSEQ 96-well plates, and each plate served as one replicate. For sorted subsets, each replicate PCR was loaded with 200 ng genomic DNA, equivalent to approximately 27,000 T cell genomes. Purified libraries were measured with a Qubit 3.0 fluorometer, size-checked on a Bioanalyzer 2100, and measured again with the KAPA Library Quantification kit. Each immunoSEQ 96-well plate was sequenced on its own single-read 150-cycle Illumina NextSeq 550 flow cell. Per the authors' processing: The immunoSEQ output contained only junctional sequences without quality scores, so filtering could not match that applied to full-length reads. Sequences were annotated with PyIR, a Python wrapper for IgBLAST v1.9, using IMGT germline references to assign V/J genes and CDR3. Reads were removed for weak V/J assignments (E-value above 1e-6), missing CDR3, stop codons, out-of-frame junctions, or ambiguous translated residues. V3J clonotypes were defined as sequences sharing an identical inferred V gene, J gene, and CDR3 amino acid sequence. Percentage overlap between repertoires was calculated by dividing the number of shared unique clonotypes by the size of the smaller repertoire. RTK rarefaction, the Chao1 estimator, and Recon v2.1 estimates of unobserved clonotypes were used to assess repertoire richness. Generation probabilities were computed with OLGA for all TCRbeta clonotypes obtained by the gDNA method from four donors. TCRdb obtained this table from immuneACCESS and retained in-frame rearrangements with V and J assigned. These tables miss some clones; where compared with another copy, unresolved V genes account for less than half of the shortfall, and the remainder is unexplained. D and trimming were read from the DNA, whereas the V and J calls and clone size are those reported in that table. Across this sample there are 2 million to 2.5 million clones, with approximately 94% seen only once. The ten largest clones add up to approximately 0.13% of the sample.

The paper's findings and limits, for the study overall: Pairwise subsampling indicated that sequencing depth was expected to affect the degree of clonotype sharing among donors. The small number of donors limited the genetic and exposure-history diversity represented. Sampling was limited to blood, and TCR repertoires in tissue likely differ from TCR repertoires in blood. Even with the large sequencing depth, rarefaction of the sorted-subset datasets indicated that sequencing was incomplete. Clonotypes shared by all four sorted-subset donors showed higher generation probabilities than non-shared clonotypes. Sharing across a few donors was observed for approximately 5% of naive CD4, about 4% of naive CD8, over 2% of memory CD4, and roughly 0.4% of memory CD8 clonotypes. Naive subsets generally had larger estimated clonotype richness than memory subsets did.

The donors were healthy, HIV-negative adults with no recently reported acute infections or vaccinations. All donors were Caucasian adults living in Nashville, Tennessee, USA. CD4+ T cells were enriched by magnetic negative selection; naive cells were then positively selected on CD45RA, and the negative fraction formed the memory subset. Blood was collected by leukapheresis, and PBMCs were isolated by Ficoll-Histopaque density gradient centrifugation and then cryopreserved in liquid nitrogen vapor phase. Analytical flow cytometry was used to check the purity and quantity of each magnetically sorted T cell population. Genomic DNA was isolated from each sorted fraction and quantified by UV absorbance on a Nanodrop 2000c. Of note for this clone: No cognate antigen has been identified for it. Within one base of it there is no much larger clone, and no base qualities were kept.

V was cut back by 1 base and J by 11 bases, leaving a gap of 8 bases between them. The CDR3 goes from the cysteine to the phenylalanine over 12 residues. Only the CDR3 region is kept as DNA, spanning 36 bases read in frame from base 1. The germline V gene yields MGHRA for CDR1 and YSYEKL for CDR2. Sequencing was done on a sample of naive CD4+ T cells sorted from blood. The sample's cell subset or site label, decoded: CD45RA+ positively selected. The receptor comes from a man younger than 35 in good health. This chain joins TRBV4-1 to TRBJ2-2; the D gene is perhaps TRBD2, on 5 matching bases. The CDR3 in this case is CASSQGRGELFF. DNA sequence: TGCGCCAGCAGCCAAGGCCGGGGAGAGCTGTTTTTT.